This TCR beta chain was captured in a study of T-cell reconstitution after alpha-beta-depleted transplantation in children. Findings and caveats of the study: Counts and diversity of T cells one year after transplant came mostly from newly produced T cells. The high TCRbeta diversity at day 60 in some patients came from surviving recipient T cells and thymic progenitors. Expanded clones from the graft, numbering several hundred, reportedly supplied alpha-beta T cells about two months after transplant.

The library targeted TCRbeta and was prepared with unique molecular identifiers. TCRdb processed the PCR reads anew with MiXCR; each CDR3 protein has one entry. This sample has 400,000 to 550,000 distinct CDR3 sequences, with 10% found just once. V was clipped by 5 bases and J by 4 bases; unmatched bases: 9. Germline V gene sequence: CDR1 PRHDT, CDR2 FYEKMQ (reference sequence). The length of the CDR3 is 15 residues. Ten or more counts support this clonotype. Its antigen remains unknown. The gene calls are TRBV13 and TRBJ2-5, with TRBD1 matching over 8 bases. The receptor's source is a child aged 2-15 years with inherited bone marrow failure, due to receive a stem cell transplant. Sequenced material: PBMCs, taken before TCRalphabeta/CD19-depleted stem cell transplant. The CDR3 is CASSPGQGSRETQYF. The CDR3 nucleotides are TGTGCCAGCAGCCCTGGACAGGGTAGTCGAGAGACCCAGTACTTC.